These T cell receptor beta chains were read from a single sample in a study of T cells in tuberculosis. Libraries were prepared by immunoSEQ multiplex PCR; TCRdb keeps only in-frame clonotypes and omits some of them. Of 70,000 to 95,000 clones listed, roughly 90% are singletons. Sequencing was done on a sample of CD1b-GMM tetramer-negative cells sorted from PBMCs. The receptor set was obtained from an adult woman with latent tuberculosis. CDR3s include the opening cysteine and the closing phenylalanine or tryptophan. The D gene is left open where the match is weak. Only some rows state a clone size, as once, few, many or a class for expanded clones.

D gene,J gene,V gene,clone size,CDR3 protein,CDR3 DNA
TRBD1,TRBJ1-3,TRBV7-9,NA,CASSFTGVSGNTIYF,TGTGCCAGCAGCTTTACAGGGGTCTCTGGAAACACCATATATTTT
TRBD2,TRBJ2-5,TRBV11-2,NA,CASSLIPGLAGGRETQYF,TGTGCCAGCAGCTTAATTCCGGGGCTAGCGGGGGGGCGGGAGACCCAGTACTTC
NA,TRBJ1-2,TRBV7-2,NA,CASSLAGRFNYGYTF,TGTGCCAGCAGCTTAGCTGGCCGATTTAACTATGGCTACACCTTC
TRBD1,TRBJ1-4,TRBV5-1,few,CASSPGQGANEKLFF,TGCGCCAGCAGCCCCGGACAGGGGGCTAATGAAAAACTGTTTTTT
TRBD1,TRBJ1-4,TRBV5-4,NA,CASSWRTGTGGEKLFF,TGTGCCAGCAGCTGGCGAACCGGGACAGGGGGTGAAAAACTGTTTTTT
TRBD1,TRBJ2-5,TRBV11-2,NA,CASSTDLPRDRALQETQYF,TGTGCCAGCAGCACCGACTTACCCCGGGACAGGGCCCTCCAAGAGACCCAGTACTTC
TRBD2,TRBJ2-1,TRBV27,NA,CASSLGLAFEQFF,TGTGCCAGCAGTCTGGGACTAGCGTTTGAGCAGTTCTTC
TRBD2,TRBJ2-1,TRBV9,NA,CASSVGEGRSYNEQFF,TGTGCCAGCAGCGTAGGGGAGGGAAGGTCCTACAATGAGCAGTTCTTC
NA,TRBJ2-1,TRBV14,NA,CASSQEPEGPTGWNEQFF,TGTGCCAGCAGCCAAGAGCCCGAGGGGCCGACAGGATGGAATGAGCAGTTCTTC
TRBD1,TRBJ1-1,TRBV6-6,NA,CASSRDTGVGDTEAFF,TGTGCCAGCAGCCGCGATACAGGGGTCGGGGACACTGAAGCTTTCTTT
NA,TRBJ1-2,TRBV28,NA,CASTLSLGGVYGYTF,TGTGCCAGCACTTTATCGCTGGGAGGCGTCTATGGCTACACCTTC